The next 10 T cell receptor beta chains were all read from a single sample in a study of T cells in Graves' hyperthyroidism and ophthalmopathy. From RNA transcripts, TCR beta CDR3 regions were amplified. First-round RT-PCR of the TCR CDR3 relied on the HTBI primer set. TCRdb called the multiplex PCR reads again in MiXCR, with one record for every CDR3 protein. The repertoire holds about 700,000 distinct CDR3 sequences, with 12% to 15% as singletons. The sequenced sample was blood. These receptors were obtained from a woman aged 18 to 35 with Graves' hyperthyroidism.

The rearrangement uses TRBV7-3 and TRBJ2-3, with D tentatively TRBD2 (5 bases). This CDR3 contains 13 residues. Germline V lookup: CDR1 SGHTA, CDR2 FQGTGA. Trimming removed 5 bases from V and 5 bases from J, with 11 bases in between. The CDR3 nucleotides read TGTGCCAGCAGCCGCTACGCGGGAGATACGCAGTATTTT. Translated, it gives CASSRYAGDTQYF.

CDR3 amino acids: CASSLGGSGSSYEQYF. The CDR3 DNA sequence: TGCGCCAGCAGCTTGGGGGGTAGCGGGAGCTCCTACGAGCAGTACTTC. The chain is built from TRBV5-1 and TRBJ2-7; TRBD2 aligns across 9 bases. The trim removed 0 bases at V and 0 bases at J, leaving 4 bases unmatched. The CDR3 loop spans 16 amino acids. Germline-derived CDR1 and CDR2 are SGHRS and YFSETQ.

This clonotype was seen more than once but under ten times. CDR3 protein: CASSQATRVGNTIYF. The CDR3 DNA is TGCGCCAGCAGCCAAGCGACCCGCGTCGGAAACACCATATATTTT. The gene calls are TRBV4-1 and TRBJ1-3; D is unresolved. This CDR3 has 15 residues. The V gene's germline CDR1 is MGHRA and CDR2 YSYEKL. Trimming shortened V by 1 base and J by 4 bases, and 11 bases separated the two germline ends.

The genes are TRBV5-1 and TRBJ2-5; 10 bases are a match to TRBD2. The germline CDR1 and CDR2 sequences are SGHRS and YFSETQ. Germline trimming cut 2 bases from V and 5 bases from J; bases unmatched to any gene: 6. This CDR3 contains 15 residues. Written as DNA, the CDR3 is TGCGCCAGCAGCTTAGGGACTAGCGACCGGGAGACCCAGTACTTC. This sequence encodes CASSLGTSDRETQYF.

V and J are TRBV7-9 and TRBJ1-2, with D uncertain. Germline CDR1 reads SEHNR; CDR2 reads FQNEAQ (reference sequence). Trimming shortened V by 3 bases and J by 4 bases, and 9 bases separated the two germline ends. The CDR3 is 13 residues long. The DNA of the CDR3 is TGTGCCAGCAGCTTTGGGCAGATCTATGGCTACACCTTC. Translated: CASSFGQIYGYTF.

In this sample, this clonotype turned up a few times. The chain combines TRBV27 with TRBJ2-1; D remains unclear. V dropped 5 bases and J dropped 5 bases, with 16 bases sitting between them. Germline lookup yields CDR1 MNHEY and CDR2 SMNVEV (reference sequence). CDR3 length: 15 amino acids. The CDR3 region has the DNA TGTGCCAGCAGTAGGGCGGCCCCGAAGAACAATGAGCAGTTCTTC. Protein product: CASSRAAPKNNEQFF.

This clonotype showed up many times. J is TRBJ2-3 and V is TRBV7-9, with 8 nucleotides matching TRBD2. V lost 5 bases and J lost 2; bases outside the gene matches: 18. The CDR3 contains 19 residues. CDR1 and CDR2 from the germline V gene are SEHNR and FQNEAQ (reference sequence). CDR3 coding DNA: TGTGCCAGCAGCGAACTAGCGGCCACCCCCTTTGAGTTCACAGATACGCAGTATTTT. Protein sequence: CASSELAATPFEFTDTQYF.

A word on this clonotype: A much larger clone lies one base from this, so it may be a read error. The chain carries TRBV20-1 and TRBJ2-7; 11 positions match TRBD2. The closer fit of TRBJ2-1 to the DNA end suggests the J call may be wrong. The germline V gene has CDR1 DFQATT and CDR2 SNEGSKA (reference sequence). CDR3 size: 20 residues. Here the CDR3 DNA reads TGCAGTGCTAGTTCGGGGGGCCGGGGGAAACCGGGACTAGCGGCCTACGAGCAGTTCTTC. Residues: CSASSGGRGKPGLAAYEQFF.

This clonotype showed up many times. The DNA for the CDR3 is TGTGCCAGCAGTCCTCAACCGGGACAGCTCTACGAGCAGTACTTC. Amino acid sequence: CASSPQPGQLYEQYF. The chain is built from TRBV28 and TRBJ2-7; 7 bases align to TRBD1. Germline-derived CDR1 and CDR2 are MDHEN and SYDVKM. The V segment lost 5 bases and the J segment 3 bases; nucleotides outside the gene matches: 10. The CDR3 spans 15 residues.

About this clonotype itself: The conserved phenylalanine or tryptophan normally closing the CDR3 is absent here, so this likely arose from a read error. V usage is TRBV4-1 and J usage is TRBJ2-7; no clear D. V dropped 0 bases and J dropped 0 bases, with 6 bases sitting between them. There are 14 residues in the CDR3. CDR1 and CDR2 (germline): MGHRA, YSYEKL. The CDR3 DNA reads as TGCGCCAGCAGCCAAGACAGAAGCTCCTACGAGCAGTACTTA. It yields the protein CASSQDRSSYEQYL.